The rows below give T cell receptor beta chains drawn from one sample of a study of T cells after somatic rescue of genetic block. Using immunoSEQ multiplex PCR, the repertoire was profiled, and TCRdb retains in-frame clones only, with some absent. The table lists about 88,000 clones, over 80% of them singletons. The material sequenced was peripheral blood mononuclear cells (PBMCs). Receptors were obtained from a woman between 18 and 29 years old. Both conserved end residues are part of each CDR3. The order of the fields is D gene, V gene, clone size, J gene, CDR3 DNA, CDR3 protein. D genes are given only for firm matches. Only part of the rows carry a size: once, few, many, or a class if the clone is expanded.

D: TRBD1
V: TRBV6-5
size: once
J: TRBJ1-5
DNA: TGTGCCAGGGGACAGACAGGGGTTGGTCAGCCCCAGCATTTT
CDR3: CARGQTGVGQPQHF

D: NA
V: TRBV6-1
size: NA
J: TRBJ1-1
DNA: TGTGCCAGCAGTGAACAGGGGATGAAAACTGAAGCTTTCTTT
CDR3: CASSEQGMKTEAFF

D: NA
V: TRBV5-1
size: NA
J: TRBJ2-5
DNA: TGCGCCAGCAGCCTGGACAGTTACCAAGAGACCCAGTACTTC
CDR3: CASSLDSYQETQYF

D: TRBD1
V: TRBV15
size: NA
J: TRBJ2-7
DNA: TGTGCCACCAGCCCAACAGGGGGCAGCTACGAGCAGTACTTC
CDR3: CATSPTGGSYEQYF

D: TRBD1
V: TRBV6-5
size: NA
J: TRBJ1-2
DNA: TGTGCCAGCACCCCCCAGGGGGGGGACTATGGCTACACCTTC
CDR3: CASTPQGGDYGYTF

D: NA
V: TRBV5-8
size: few
J: TRBJ1-1
DNA: TGTGCCACATGGCCCCCCGTAGACCCTGAAGCTTTCTTT
CDR3: CATWPPVDPEAFF

D: NA
V: TRBV29-1
size: NA
J: TRBJ2-7
DNA: TGCAGCGTTGAGTCCGGGACCAAGGACGAGCAGTACTTC
CDR3: CSVESGTKDEQYF

D: TRBD2
V: TRBV6-1
size: NA
J: TRBJ2-7
DNA: TGTGCCAGCACCCTAGCGGGGACGGGGGGCGAGCAGTACTTC
CDR3: CASTLAGTGGEQYF

D: TRBD1
V: TRBV11-2
size: NA
J: TRBJ1-4
DNA: TGTGCCAGCAGCTTTATGGGACAGAGAAATGAAAAACTGTTTTTT
CDR3: CASSFMGQRNEKLFF

D: NA
V: TRBV5-1
size: NA
J: TRBJ2-1
DNA: TGCGCCAGCAGCTTGGAGGGGGGCGAGTCTCGGTTCTTC
CDR3: CASSLEGGESRFF

D: NA
V: TRBV2
size: once
J: TRBJ1-1
DNA: TGTGCCAGCAACAAGGGGCCGGAAGAAGCTTTCTTT
CDR3: CASNKGPEEAFF

D: NA
V: TRBV30
size: NA
J: TRBJ2-5
DNA: TGTGCCTGCCCCTTTTATAGTCAAGAGACCCAGTACTTC
CDR3: CACPFYSQETQYF

D: TRBD1
V: TRBV19
size: NA
J: TRBJ1-2
DNA: TGTGCCAGTAGTACCCAGGACAGGGGTATCTACGGCTACACCTTC
CDR3: CASSTQDRGIYGYTF

D: NA
V: TRBV19
size: NA
J: TRBJ1-1
DNA: TGTGCCAGCAGTATTAGTCTTTCCAGCCGGAACACTGAAGCTTTCTTT
CDR3: CASSISLSSRNTEAFF

D: NA
V: TRBV6-6
size: once
J: TRBJ1-4
DNA: TGTGCCAGCAGTCCCAGGAAGCCAACTAATGAAAAACTGTTTTTT
CDR3: CASSPRKPTNEKLFF

D: TRBD2
V: TRBV5-1
size: NA
J: TRBJ2-1
DNA: TGCGCCAGCAGCTTCGGACTAGCGGGAGGGATTATCTACAATGAGCAGTTCTTC
CDR3: CASSFGLAGGIIYNEQFF

D: TRBD1
V: TRBV6-6
size: NA
J: TRBJ2-7
DNA: TGTGCCAGCAGTTACCCCGGGACAGGGAACGAGCAGTACTTC
CDR3: CASSYPGTGNEQYF

D: NA
V: TRBV6-5
size: NA
J: TRBJ2-6
DNA: TGTGCCAGCAGTTACGGACTCTCTGGGGCCAACGTCCTGACTTTC
CDR3: CASSYGLSGANVLTF

D: NA
V: TRBV6-5
size: NA
J: TRBJ2-3
DNA: TGTGCCAGCAGTTCTTATACAGATACGCAGTATTTT
CDR3: CASSSYTDTQYF

D: NA
V: TRBV7-2
size: NA
J: TRBJ1-5
DNA: TGTGCCAGCAGCTCAGGGGCAGTAAACCATCAGCCCCAGCATTTT
CDR3: CASSSGAVNHQPQHF

D: TRBD2
V: TRBV19
size: NA
J: TRBJ2-1
DNA: TGTGCCAGTAGTATGGGACTAGGGTGGTGGGCCGAGACCTACAATGAGCAGTTCTTC
CDR3: CASSMGLGWWAETYNEQFF

D: NA
V: TRBV6-6
size: NA
J: TRBJ1-2
DNA: TGTGCCATTAGGACGGACTATGGCTACACCTTC
CDR3: CAIRTDYGYTF

D: NA
V: TRBV7-9
size: NA
J: TRBJ2-4
DNA: TGTGCCAGCAGCTTAGATACGGAAAAAAACATTCAGTACTTC
CDR3: CASSLDTEKNIQYF

D: NA
V: TRBV29-1
size: NA
J: TRBJ1-2
DNA: TGCAGCGTTGAAGATCGGGGCACGCGAAGCTACACCTTC
CDR3: CSVEDRGTRSYTF

D: NA
V: TRBV2
size: NA
J: TRBJ1-1
DNA: NA
CDR3: CASSVGAGTAHDF

D: NA
V: TRBV29-1
size: NA
J: TRBJ1-3
DNA: TGCAGCGTTGAAGACCCACAAGCCCACCCTGGAAACACCATATATTTT
CDR3: CSVEDPQAHPGNTIYF

D: TRBD2
V: TRBV7-9
size: NA
J: TRBJ2-7
DNA: TGTGCCAGCAGCTTAGCGTCATCTAGCGGGAGGGCAAACGAGCAGTACTTC
CDR3: CASSLASSSGRANEQYF

D: TRBD2
V: TRBV15
size: NA
J: TRBJ2-1
DNA: TGTGCCACCAGCAGAGATCCCTTGACTAGCGGGATACGCAATGAGCAGTTCTTC
CDR3: CATSRDPLTSGIRNEQFF

D: NA
V: TRBV28
size: NA
J: TRBJ2-1
DNA: TGTGCCAGCAGCCCCCGGAGGGGGTTTGGCAATGAGCAGTTCTTC
CDR3: CASSPRRGFGNEQFF

D: NA
V: TRBV25-1
size: NA
J: TRBJ1-1
DNA: TGTGCCAGCTCCTCGCGCGGGCGAGCTTTCTTT
CDR3: CASSSRGRAFF

D: NA
V: TRBV5-1
size: NA
J: TRBJ1-1
DNA: TGCGCCAGCACCCCAGGGACGAACACTGAAGCTTTCTTT
CDR3: CASTPGTNTEAFF

D: NA
V: TRBV4-2
size: NA
J: TRBJ1-5
DNA: TGTGCCAGCGCCTACTTAGGGCAGAAAGGGCAGCCCCAGCATTTT
CDR3: CASAYLGQKGQPQHF

D: NA
V: TRBV7-2
size: few
J: TRBJ1-2
DNA: TGTGCCAGCACCCCCGACGGCAACTATGGCTACACCTTC
CDR3: CASTPDGNYGYTF

D: NA
V: TRBV4-2
size: few
J: TRBJ1-1
DNA: TGTGCCAGCAGCCAAGAATTGGTGAACACTGAAGCTTTCTTT
CDR3: CASSQELVNTEAFF

D: NA
V: TRBV19
size: NA
J: TRBJ2-7
DNA: TGTGCCAGTAGTATTTCAGGCCAGGGCTCCTACGAGCAGTACTTC
CDR3: CASSISGQGSYEQYF

D: TRBD2
V: TRBV19
size: NA
J: TRBJ2-6
DNA: TGTGCCTCCGACGGCGGCGGGAGGGCTGGGGCCAACGTCCTGACTTTC
CDR3: CASDGGGRAGANVLTF